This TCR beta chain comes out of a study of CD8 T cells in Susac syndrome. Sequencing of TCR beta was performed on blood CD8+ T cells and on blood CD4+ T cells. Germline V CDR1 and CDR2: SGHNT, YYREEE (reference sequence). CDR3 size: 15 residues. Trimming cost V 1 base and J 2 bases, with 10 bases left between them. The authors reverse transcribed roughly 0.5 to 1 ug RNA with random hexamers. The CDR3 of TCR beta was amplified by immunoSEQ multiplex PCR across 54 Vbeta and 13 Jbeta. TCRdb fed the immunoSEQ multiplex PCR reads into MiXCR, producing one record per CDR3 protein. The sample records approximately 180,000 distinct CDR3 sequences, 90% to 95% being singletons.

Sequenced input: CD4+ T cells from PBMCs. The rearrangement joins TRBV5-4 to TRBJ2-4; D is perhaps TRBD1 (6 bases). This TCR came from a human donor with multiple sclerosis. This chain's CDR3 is CASSLQGRTKNIQYF. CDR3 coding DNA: TGTGCCAGCAGCTTGCAGGGGCGCACCAAAAACATTCAGTACTTC.